This T cell receptor (beta chain) was identified during a study of beta chain features in type 1 diabetes. The wider study: Cell yields, gender and age were similar in healthy donors and patients.

The investigators reverse transcribed all of the isolated RNA, so they sequenced expressed TCRB transcripts. Generated by immunoSEQ multiplex PCR, the TCRdb table keeps only in-frame clones and is missing some. Found here are about 930,000 clones, roughly 16% of them singletons; the top ten hold 0.02% to 0.025%. Germline CDR1 SQVTM, CDR2 ANQGSEA. This CDR3 has 13 amino acids. V was pared by 4 bases and J by 12 bases, with 19 bases between. CD45RO/CCR7/CD25/CD127/CD95/CD27 separated CD4+ naive, central memory, regulatory and stem cell-like memory cells by sorting. Sequences were obtained from naive CD4+ T cells from blood. The chain carries TRBV29-1 and TRBJ2-1; D is ambiguous. The source is a woman younger than 35 in good health. The CDR3, as DNA: TGCAGCGTTGGGCCCCAGCAGGAAGGTGTGCAGTTCTTC. Its protein product is CSVGPQQEGVQFF.